This T cell receptor beta chain stems from a study of siplizumab effects on memory and regulatory T cells. Study-wide findings and caveats: Only a minor fraction of alloreactive clones mapped to unstimulated subsets. Apparently more diverse than memory cells, naive T cells also seemed major alloresponse contributors. Alloreactive sequences traceable to unstimulated CD4+ memory cells were significantly reduced by siplizumab.

Details on this clone: Its antigen is currently unknown. The same CDR3 also results from other DNA sequences found in this sample.

This CDR3 contains 13 residues. With 0 bases removed from V and 2 bases from J, the gap between germline ends came to 4 bases. Germline CDR1 reads KGHSH; CDR2 reads LQKENI. The table came from immunoSEQ multiplex PCR; TCRdb's copy has only in-frame clones and leaves some out. The sample contains 100,000 to 120,000 clones, 92% of which appear only once. This clonotype was sampled from a human donor in good health. V and J are TRBV18 and TRBJ2-5; no clear D. The sample taken for sequencing was CD4+ T cells sorted from blood. CDR3 region: CASSPPGQETQYF. In DNA, the CDR3 is TGTGCCAGCTCACCACCCGGGCAAGAGACCCAGTACTTC.